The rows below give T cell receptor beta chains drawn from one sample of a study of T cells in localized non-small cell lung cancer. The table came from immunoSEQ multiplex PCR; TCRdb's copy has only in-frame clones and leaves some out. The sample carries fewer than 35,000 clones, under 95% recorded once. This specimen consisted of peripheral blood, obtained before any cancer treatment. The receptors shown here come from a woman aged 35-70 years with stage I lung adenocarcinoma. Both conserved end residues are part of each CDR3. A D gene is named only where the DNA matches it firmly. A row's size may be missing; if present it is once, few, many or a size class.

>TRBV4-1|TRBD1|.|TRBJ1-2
TGCGCCAGCAGCCAAGATCCAGGGGGCACACTCCTTCACTATGGCTACACCTTC
CASSQDPGGTLLHYGYTF
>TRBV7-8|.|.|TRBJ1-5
TGTGCCAGCACCTATGGACCGGCAATGCCCCAGCATTTT
CASTYGPAMPQHF
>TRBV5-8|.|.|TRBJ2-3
TGTGCCAGCAGCTTGCTAACCCCTCAGGCAGATACGCAGTATTTT
CASSLLTPQADTQYF
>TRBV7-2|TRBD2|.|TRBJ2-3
TGTGCCAGCAGCTCCGGGGGGGGCGGTGATACGCAGTATTTT
CASSSGGGGDTQYF
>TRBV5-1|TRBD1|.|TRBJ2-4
TGCGCCAGCAGCAGACAGGGGGACATTCAGTACTTC
CASSRQGDIQYF
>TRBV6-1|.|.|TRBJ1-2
TGTGCCAGCAGTGAAAATCTGTGGGGGAACTATGGCTACACCTTC
CASSENLWGNYGYTF
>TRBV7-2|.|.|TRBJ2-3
TGTGCCAGCAGCCTTGGCGGAGGGGGAATCAACACAGATACGCAGTATTTT
CASSLGGGGINTDTQYF
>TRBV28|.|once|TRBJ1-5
TGTGCCAGCAGTGGGGCCACCAATCAGCCCCAGCATTTT
CASSGATNQPQHF
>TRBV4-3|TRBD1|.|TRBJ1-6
TGCGCCAGCAGCCAAGGAGGGGGCGGCTCACCCCTCCACTTT
CASSQGGGGSPLHF
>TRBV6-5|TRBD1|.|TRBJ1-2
TGTGCCAGCAGTTACCGGGCAGGGGGCTATGGCTACACCTTC
CASSYRAGGYGYTF
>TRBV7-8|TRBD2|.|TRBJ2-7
TGTGCCAGCAGCTCCGGGAGGGCTAGGGTAATCGGCGAGCAGTACTTC
CASSSGRARVIGEQYF
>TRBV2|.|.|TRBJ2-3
TGTGCCAGCAGTGAAGCGAGTTCGTGGGGGGCGCTTTCAGATACGCAGTATTTT
CASSEASSWGALSDTQYF
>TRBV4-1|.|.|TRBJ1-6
TGCGCCAGCAGCCAAGTTAGGAATTCACCCCTCCACTTT
CASSQVRNSPLHF
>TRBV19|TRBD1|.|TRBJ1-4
TGTGCCAGTACCCCCTCGACAGGGCCAAATGAAAAACTGTTTTTT
CASTPSTGPNEKLFF
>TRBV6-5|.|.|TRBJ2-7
TGTGCCAGCAGCTTGGGACCTCATTACAGAGGCGAGCAGTACTTC
CASSLGPHYRGEQYF
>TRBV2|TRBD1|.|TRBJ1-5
TGTGCCAGCAGTGACCGGACAGGCAGCAATCAGCCCCAGCATTTT
CASSDRTGSNQPQHF
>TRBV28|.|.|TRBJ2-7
TGTGCCAGCAGTTCCCGAGTCTACGAGCAGTACTTC
CASSSRVYEQYF
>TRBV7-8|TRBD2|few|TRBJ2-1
TGTGCCAGCAGCCCCCTAGCGGGAGCGGCCTACTCCTACAATGAGCAGTTCTTC
CASSPLAGAAYSYNEQFF
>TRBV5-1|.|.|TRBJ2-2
TGCGCCAGCAGCTTGGACACCGGGGAGCTGTTTTTT
CASSLDTGELFF
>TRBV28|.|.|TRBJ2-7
TGTGCCAGCAGTTTATCAGCGTTCAGGGAGCAGTACTTC
CASSLSAFREQYF
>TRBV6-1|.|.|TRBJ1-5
TGTGCCAGCAGTCGGGGCTCCCGGGGGGATCAGCCCCAGCATTTT
CASSRGSRGDQPQHF
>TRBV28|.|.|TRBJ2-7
TGTGCCAGCAGTTCCTCTGCCTACGAGCAGTACTTC
CASSSSAYEQYF
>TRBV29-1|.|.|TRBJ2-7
TGCAGCGTGGGCAGGGGCGGCCAGCAGTACTTC
CSVGRGGQQYF
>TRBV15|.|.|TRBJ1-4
TGTGCCACCAGCAGAGTCCCCCTCAATTGGGAGGGTCCCGAAAAACTGTTTTTT
CATSRVPLNWEGPEKLFF
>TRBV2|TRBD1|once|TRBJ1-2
TGTGCCAGCAGGAAAGAAGGACAGGTCGGCTATGGCTACACCTTC
CASRKEGQVGYGYTF
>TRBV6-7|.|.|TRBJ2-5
TGTGCCAGCAGTTACCCCAGGACTCATCATCAAGAGACCCAGTACTTC
CASSYPRTHHQETQYF
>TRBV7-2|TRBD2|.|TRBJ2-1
TGTGCCAGCAGCTTATACGGACTAGGGGCCAATGAGCAGTTCTTC
CASSLYGLGANEQFF
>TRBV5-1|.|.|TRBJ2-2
TGCGCCAGCAGCTTGATCCGGACGAACACCGGGGAGCTGTTTTTT
CASSLIRTNTGELFF
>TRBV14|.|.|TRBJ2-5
TGTGCCAGCAGCGTCCTGGGAAGAGAAAAAGAGACCCAGTACTTC
CASSVLGREKETQYF
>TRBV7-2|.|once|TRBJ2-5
TGTGCCAGCAGCTTAGGGGGGGCCCAAGAGACCCAGTACTTC
CASSLGGAQETQYF
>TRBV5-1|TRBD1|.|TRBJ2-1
TGCGCCAGCAGCTCAGACAGGGCAATCTACAATGAGCAGTTCTTC
CASSSDRAIYNEQFF
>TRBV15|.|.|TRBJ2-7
TGTGCCACCAGCAGGACCAGTGGATCTGGGGGCGAGCAGTACTTC
CATSRTSGSGGEQYF
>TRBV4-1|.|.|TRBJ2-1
TGCGCCAGTAGGGGAGGAGACTACAATGAGCAGTTCTTC
CASRGGDYNEQFF
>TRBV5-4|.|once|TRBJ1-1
TGTGCCAGCAGCTTGGAGGTGAACACTGAAGCTTTCTTT
CASSLEVNTEAFF
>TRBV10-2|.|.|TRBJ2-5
TGCGCCACCCCAAAGAGGCTAGACCATATCCCCTGGCAAGAGACCCAGTACTTC
CATPKRLDHIPWQETQYF
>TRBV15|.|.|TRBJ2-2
TGTGCCACCAGCAGGCCACACGGTAACACCGGGGAGCTGTTTTTT
CATSRPHGNTGELFF
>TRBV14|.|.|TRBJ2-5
TGTGCCAGCAGCCCCGGCCGGGAGACCCAGTACTTC
CASSPGRETQYF
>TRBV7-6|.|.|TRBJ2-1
TGTGCCAGCAGCTTCTTGAACGGGCCTGCGCAGTTCTTC
CASSFLNGPAQFF
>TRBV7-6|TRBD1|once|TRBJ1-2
TGTGCCAGCACCTCAGGGGGACTCGGCTACACCTTC
CASTSGGLGYTF
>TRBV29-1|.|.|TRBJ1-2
TGCAGCGTTGAAGCACAGGGCCCTATTAGTGGCTACACCTTC
CSVEAQGPISGYTF
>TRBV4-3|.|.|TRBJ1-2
TGCGCCAGCAGCCAAGAAGTTGGCAGGAGCCTAACTAACTATGGCTACACCTTC
CASSQEVGRSLTNYGYTF
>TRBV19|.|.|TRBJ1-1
TGTGCCAGTAGGCTCGTCGGTCGTCTCGTGAACACTGAAGCTTTCTTT
CASRLVGRLVNTEAFF
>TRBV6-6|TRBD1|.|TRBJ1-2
TGTGCCAGCACCACGGACAGGGCAAGTGGCTACACCTTC
CASTTDRASGYTF
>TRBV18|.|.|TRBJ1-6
TGTGCCAGCTCAAAGGAAAGCTCCTATAATTCACCCCTCCACTTT
CASSKESSYNSPLHF
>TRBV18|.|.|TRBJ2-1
TGTGCCAGCTCACCGACAGGCTACAATGAGCAGTTCTTC
CASSPTGYNEQFF
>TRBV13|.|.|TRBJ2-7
TGTGCCAGCAGCTTAAAGGACTCTTGGGGGCTCTACGAGCAGTACTTC
CASSLKDSWGLYEQYF